The T cell receptor beta chain described here comes from a study of blood T cell repertoires in COVID-19. Study-level information: Donors in the United States, Italy and Spain gave samples during acute or convalescent COVID-19. T cells, B-cell-depleted T cells, or PBMCs provided the cDNA or gDNA that served as material.

In the authors' workflow: Estimated nucleated cell counts came from reference gene primer amplification. The data were produced by immunoSEQ multiplex PCR, yet TCRdb's version contains in-frame clones alone and is incomplete. Clone size and the V and J calls come from that table; the DNA yielded D and trimming. Of 9,500 to 12,000 clones in the sample, around 85% are singletons; the top ten hold more than 6.5%. With 7 bases clipped from V and 3 bases from J, the junction kept 2 bases outside the gene matches. The CDR3 runs to 13 residues. This chain links TRBV12-3 or TRBV12-4 with TRBJ1-4; 7 bases match TRBD1. The sequenced sample was peripheral blood. The TCR comes from a man in his sixties or seventies with active COVID-19. For the CDR3, the DNA is TGTGCCAGCAAGGGGGCGCCTAATGAAAAACTGTTTTTT. Its translation is CASKGAPNEKLFF.